This entry lists 27 T cell receptor beta chains sequenced from one sample in a study of T-cell reconstitution after alpha-beta-depleted transplantation in children. Library preparation (for TCRbeta) was performed with unique molecular identifiers. TCRdb re-analysed the PCR reads in MiXCR, keeping a single row per CDR3 protein. Among about 20,000 distinct CDR3 sequences, 10% to 15% were seen once, and the ten largest hold 35%. Source: PBMCs, mostly from graft donor cells, taken 60 days after TCRalphabeta/CD19-depleted stem cell transplant. Receptor source: a female patient between 2 and 15 years old who had a stem cell transplant for congenital amegakaryocytic thrombocytopenia, so the T cells may come from the graft donor.

Many counts were recorded for this clonotype. CDR3 sequence (DNA): TGTGCCAGCAGTTTAGCCGGGAGAAACACCGGGGAGCTGTTTTTT. Translating gives CASSLAGRNTGELFF. The chain links TRBV12-3 or TRBV12-4 to TRBJ2-2; tentatively, D is TRBD2 (6 bases). V lost 0 bases, J lost 2 bases, and 7 bases lay in between. The CDR3 covers 15 residues.

This clonotype was seen ten or more times. The chain couples TRBV7-2 to TRBJ2-2, with D uncertain. The CDR3 covers 13 residues. V was trimmed by 5 bases and J by 4 bases, leaving 8 bases between them. Looked up from germline, CDR1 is SGHTA and CDR2 is FQGNSA. CDR3 DNA sequence: TGTGCCAGCAGCCCCCACCCCACCGGGGAGCTGTTTTTT. Translating gives CASSPHPTGELFF.

This clonotype was found many times. This chain connects TRBV6-5 to TRBJ2-3, with 9 bases lining up with TRBD2. The CDR3 sequence is 17 residues long. With V trimmed by 4 bases and J by 3 bases, 11 bases remained unmatched. Germline loops: CDR1 MNHEY, CDR2 SVGAGI. This CDR3 is CASSSRGPGLATDTQYF. CDR3 nucleotides: TGTGCCAGCAGTTCGAGGGGGCCGGGACTAGCTACAGATACGCAGTATTTT.

At least ten counts were recorded for this clonotype. The CDR3 here is CASSPQSGNEQFF. The CDR3 DNA reads as TGCGCCAGCAGCCCGCAGAGCGGGAATGAGCAGTTCTTC. V is TRBV4-1 and J is TRBJ2-1, with a tentative D call TRBD2 (6 bases). CDR1 and CDR2 from the germline V gene are MGHRA and YSYEKL. The V gene lost 4 bases and the J gene lost 7 bases, with 11 bases spanning the gap. There are 13 residues in the CDR3.

Many counts were recorded for this clonotype. The chain is built from TRBV5-1 and TRBJ2-2, with 13 bases that match TRBD2. The ends lost 0 bases at V and 4 bases at J; junction bases unmatched: 9. Germline CDR1 SGHRS, CDR2 YFSETQ. This CDR3 spans 19 amino acids. The CDR3 spells CASSLAPLAGGPVTGELFF. The CDR3 DNA sequence: TGCGCCAGCAGCTTGGCCCCACTAGCGGGAGGGCCGGTCACCGGGGAGCTGTTTTTT.

At least ten counts were recorded for this clonotype. The chain uses TRBV7-2 and TRBJ2-5; 7 bases agree with TRBD2. The V gene's germline CDR1 is SGHTA and CDR2 FQGNSA. V shed 5 bases, J shed 2 bases, and the junction held 14 bases outside the gene matches. The CDR3 has 17 amino acids. The CDR3 nucleotides read TGTGCCAGCAGCCTCCGGGCGGGACTACTAAGACAAGAGACCCAGTACTTC. This sequence encodes CASSLRAGLLRQETQYF.

This clonotype showed up many times. The chain uses TRBV5-1 and TRBJ2-2; D not resolved. The CDR3 is made up of 14 amino acids. The germline gives CDR1 SGHRS, CDR2 YFSETQ. The V and J ends lost 4 bases and 4 bases respectively, with 11 bases between them. CDR3 DNA sequence: TGCGCCAGCAGCATTGGGGAACGCACCGGGGAGCTGTTTTTT. The encoded protein is CASSIGERTGELFF.

This clonotype has at least ten counts. This chain joins TRBV19 and TRBJ1-1; possibly TRBD1 for D (6 bases). CDR1 is LNHDA and CDR2 is SQIVND in the germline V gene (reference sequence). The CDR3 covers 15 residues. V was clipped by 7 bases and J by 10 bases, with 25 bases between them. The CDR3 loop is CASTHPGGHFVGAFF. Here the CDR3 DNA reads TGTGCCAGTACCCACCCGGGGGGCCACTTTGTCGGAGCTTTCTTT.

This clonotype was observed a single time. V gene TRBV18 combines with J gene TRBJ2-7; TRBD2 aligns across 7 bases. The CDR3 loop spans 11 amino acids. CDR1 and CDR2 from the germline V gene are KGHSH and LQKENI. CDR3 nucleotides: TGTGCAAGCGGGACCCCCTACGAGCAGTACGTC. It specifies CASGTPYEQYV.

Comment on this clonotype: The junction and the germline gene differ at one end; a read error may be behind it. The rearrangement joins TRBV3-1 to TRBJ2-1; 9 bases line up with TRBD2. CDR1 and CDR2 from the germline V gene are LGHDT and YNNKEL (reference sequence). The CDR3 is 18 amino acids. The CDR3 loop reads CASCQQRGVPSSYNEQFF. CDR3 DNA sequence: TGTGCCAGCTGCCAGCAGCGGGGGGTCCCGAGCTCCTACAATGAGCAGTTCTTC.

This clonotype showed up many times. The rearrangement links TRBV18 to TRBJ2-5, with 13 bases lining up with TRBD2. Germline lookup yields CDR1 KGHSH and CDR2 LQKENI. J gave up 5 bases and V 4 bases, and 4 bases lay outside the gene matches. CDR3 size: 15 residues. The CDR3, as DNA: TGTGCCAGCTCACTAGGACTAGCGGGAGTCGAGACCCAGTACTTC. It is translated as CASSLGLAGVETQYF.

The V and J genes are TRBV29-1 and TRBJ2-1, with TRBD2 matching over 11 bases. The germline V gene encodes CDR1 SQVTM and CDR2 ANQGSEA. V lost 5 bases, J lost 7 bases, and 10 bases stayed unmatched. This CDR3 contains 15 residues. The CDR3 here is CSVTDTSGGFNEQFF. CDR3 DNA sequence: TGCAGCGTTACTGATACTAGCGGGGGTTTTAATGAGCAGTTCTTC.

This clonotype came up many times. This rearrangement joins TRBV29-1 to TRBJ2-5; 9 bases map to TRBD2. Germline CDR1 is SQVTM and CDR2 is ANQGSEA. This CDR3 spans 13 amino acids. J lost 5 bases, V lost 4 bases, and 5 bases had no gene match. In DNA, the CDR3 is TGCAGCGTTGTTAGCGGGAGAAGTGAGACCCAGTACTTC. It translates to CSVVSGRSETQYF.

About this clonotype: Germline is not matched at one junction end, which may reflect a read error. The V and J genes are TRBV20-1 and TRBJ1-2, with 7 bases fitting TRBD1. The CDR3 is made up of 12 amino acids. CDR1 is DFQATT, CDR2 SNEGSKA, per germline (reference sequence). The CDR3 nucleotides read TGCAGTGCATCACAGGGGAATCGAGGCTACCCCTTC. Translating it yields CSASQGNRGYPF.

This clonotype has a count of ten or more. The rearrangement links TRBV20-1 to TRBJ2-1; the D call may be TRBD1 or TRBD2 (6 bases each). Germline V CDR1 and CDR2: DFQATT, SNEGSKA (reference sequence). V was pared by 4 bases and J by 0 bases, with 19 bases between. The CDR3 runs to 17 residues. CDR3 bases: TGCAGTGCTACAGGGTGGGGGGCCCCTAGCTCCTACAATGAGCAGTTCTTC. As protein: CSATGWGAPSSYNEQFF.

This clonotype came up many times. Written as DNA, the CDR3 is TGCAGTGCCGTTACGCCGGGACAGCGATCCACAGATACGCAGTATTTT. This translates into CSAVTPGQRSTDTQYF. The rearrangement links TRBV20-1 to TRBJ2-3; TRBD1 agrees at 7 bases. Per germline, CDR1 DFQATT and CDR2 SNEGSKA (reference sequence). CDR3 length: 16 residues. After removal of 6 bases from V and 2 bases from J, the junction contained 14 bases not matched to a gene.

This clonotype was recorded many times. The chain is built from TRBV20-1 and TRBJ1-1; 7 bases align to TRBD1. V was clipped by 5 bases and J by 1 base; unmatched bases: 4. CDR1 and CDR2 (germline): DFQATT, SNEGSKA (reference sequence). The CDR3 has 13 residues. The CDR3 nucleotides read TGCAGTGCTTACGGACAGGAGAACACTGAAGCTTTCTTT. Protein sequence: CSAYGQENTEAFF.

The V gene is TRBV4-1, the J gene TRBJ2-7; TRBD1 aligns across 7 bases. CDR3 length: 13 amino acids. Trimming took 3 bases from V and 3 from J; bases not matched to a gene: 2. Germline assignment: CDR1 MGHRA and CDR2 YSYEKL. CDR3 coding DNA: TGCGCCAGCAGCCACCGACAGGGCTACGAGCAGTACGTC. It is translated as CASSHRQGYEQYV.

In its sample, this clonotype was seen many times. The chain employs TRBV3-1 and TRBJ2-3, with D unresolved. This CDR3 has 11 residues. Germline V CDR1 and CDR2: LGHDT, YNNKEL (reference sequence). The germline V and J ends were trimmed by 2 bases and 7 bases, with 4 bases remaining between them. Here the CDR3 DNA reads TGTGCCAGCAGCCAACATAATACGCAGTATTTT. It yields the protein CASSQHNTQYF.

This clonotype was detected many times. J is TRBJ1-5 and V is TRBV5-1; tentative D call: TRBD1 (5 bases). This CDR3 has 16 residues. V dropped 4 bases and J dropped 3 bases, with 17 bases sitting between them. Looked up from germline, CDR1 is SGHRS and CDR2 is YFSETQ. The CDR3 region has the DNA TGCGCCAGCAGCCTGACCCCGGCGGACAACAATCAGCCCCAGCATTTT. Translation gives CASSLTPADNNQPQHF.

Many counts were recorded for this clonotype. The rearrangement joins TRBV4-1 to TRBJ2-7, with 10 positions matching TRBD2. Germline CDR1 is MGHRA and CDR2 is YSYEKL. V lost 4 bases and J lost 1; bases outside the gene matches: 4. This CDR3 comprises 15 residues. The CDR3 loop reads CASSRLAGDSYEQYF. The CDR3 DNA is TGCGCCAGCAGCCGACTAGCGGGCGATTCCTACGAGCAGTACTTC.

This clonotype was seen repeatedly, ten times or more. V and J are TRBV24-1 and TRBJ2-3; D perhaps matches TRBD2 (5 bases). CDR3 length equals 18 residues. CDR1 and CDR2 from the germline V gene are KGHDR and SFDVKD. Trimming shortened V by 4 bases and J by 1 base, and 20 bases separated the two germline ends. DNA for the CDR3: TGTGCCACCAGTGACCCAGTATTAAGTGGGAGAGGCACAGATACGCAGTATTTT. Protein: CATSDPVLSGRGTDTQYF.

This clonotype occurred many times. This chain connects TRBV20-1 to TRBJ2-3, with no clear D. This CDR3 contains 13 residues. V lost 0 bases and J 2 bases, leaving 6 bases between the germline ends. CDR1 is DFQATT, CDR2 SNEGSKA, per germline (reference sequence). The CDR3 is CSARDPFTDTQYF. The CDR3 nucleotides are TGCAGTGCTAGAGATCCATTCACAGATACGCAGTATTTT.

This clonotype was recorded many times. The chain carries TRBV7-9 and TRBJ1-2; 7 bases map to TRBD1. This CDR3 has 15 amino acids. V lost 4 bases and J lost 7; bases outside the gene matches: 12. Germline CDR1 reads SEHNR; CDR2 reads FQNEAQ (reference sequence). CDR3 region: CASSSPKGQSSGYTF. In DNA, the CDR3 is TGTGCCAGCAGCTCCCCTAAGGGACAGTCGAGTGGCTACACCTTC.

This clonotype showed up many times. The rearrangement links TRBV7-3 to TRBJ2-3; D ambiguous. Germline V CDR1 and CDR2: SGHTA, FQGTGA. This CDR3 region has 14 residues. Trimming took off 5 bases at V and 1 base at J, with 10 bases between the two ends. The CDR3 loop is CASSPGPGTDTQYF. Here the CDR3 DNA reads TGTGCCAGCAGCCCCGGACCTGGCACAGATACGCAGTATTTT.

This clonotype occurred many times. The gene calls are TRBV5-1 and TRBJ2-5; 13 positions match TRBD2. Per germline, CDR1 SGHRS and CDR2 YFSETQ. CDR3 length: 18 amino acids. V shed 4 bases and J 0 bases; nucleotides not matched to a gene: 9. For the CDR3, the DNA is TGCGCCAGCAGCCGGGGGACTAGCGGGATAGTCCACCAAGAGACCCAGTACTTC. It codes for CASSRGTSGIVHQETQYF.

This clonotype was observed many times. The chain has TRBV20-1 and TRBJ2-2; tentatively, D is TRBD2 (7 bases). Germline CDR1 reads DFQATT; CDR2 reads SNEGSKA (reference sequence). The V end was cut by 0 bases, the J end by 4 bases, with 12 bases between. This CDR3 is 15 amino acids long. CDR3 amino acids: CSARDVGGLTGELFF. The CDR3 bases are TGCAGTGCTAGAGATGTGGGGGGGCTCACCGGGGAGCTGTTTTTT.